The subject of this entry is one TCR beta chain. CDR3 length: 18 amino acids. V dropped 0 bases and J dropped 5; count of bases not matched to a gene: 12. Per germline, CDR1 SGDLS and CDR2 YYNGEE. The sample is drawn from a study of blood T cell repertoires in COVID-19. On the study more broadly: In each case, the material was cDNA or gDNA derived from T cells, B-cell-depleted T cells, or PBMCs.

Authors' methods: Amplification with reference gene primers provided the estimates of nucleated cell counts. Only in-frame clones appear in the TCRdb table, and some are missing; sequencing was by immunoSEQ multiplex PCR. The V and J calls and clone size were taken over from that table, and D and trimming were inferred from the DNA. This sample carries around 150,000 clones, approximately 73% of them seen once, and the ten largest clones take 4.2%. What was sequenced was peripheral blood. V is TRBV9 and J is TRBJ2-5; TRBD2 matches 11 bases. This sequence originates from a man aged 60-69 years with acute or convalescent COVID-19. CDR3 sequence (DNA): TGTGCCAGCAGCGTAGGAGTAGCGGGAGGGCCAGTTTTGGAGACCCAGTACTTC. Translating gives CASSVGVAGGPVLETQYF.